This T cell receptor beta chain was found in a study of blood T cell repertoires in COVID-19. Across the whole study: Acute-phase and convalescent COVID-19 samples originated in the United States, Italy and Spain. PBMCs, B-cell-depleted T cells, or T cells provided the cDNA or gDNA that made up the material.

Authors' analysis steps: Nucleated cell counts were estimated from reference gene primer amplification. This table comes from immunoSEQ multiplex PCR, and its TCRdb copy is limited to in-frame clones, with some not included. Clonal size and the V and J genes are those of that table, whereas D and trimming came from the DNA. The sample holds over 130,000 clones; about 88% are singletons and the top ten take roughly 2.5%. CDR1 is MNHNS, CDR2 SASEGT, per germline. The CDR3 is 16 residues long. The V and J ends lost 3 bases and 1 base respectively, with 16 bases between them. The origin of this receptor is a human donor with COVID-19, enrolled during active disease. The donor label of this sample is uncertain. Sequencing used peripheral blood. The chain uses TRBV6-1 and TRBJ2-7; no firm D call. The CDR3 is CASSDPSAQRSYEQYF. The DNA of the CDR3 is TGTGCCAGCAGTGACCCGTCCGCCCAGCGTTCCTACGAGCAGTACTTC.